The 20 T cell receptor beta chains presented below share a single source sample, sequenced in a study of CD8+ T cells in alopecia areata. RNA extraction was followed by reverse transcription into cDNA, which acted as the sequencing template. The method was immunoSEQ multiplex PCR; TCRdb's version includes in-frame clones alone and lacks a portion of them. The sample shows about 97,000 clones, roughly 41% of them seen only once. The sequenced material came from CD4+ T cells sorted from blood. The source is a human donor with alopecia areata.

This clone was detected a few times. This chain joins TRBV27 and TRBJ2-5; D may be TRBD1 (5 bases). Germline loops: CDR1 MNHEY, CDR2 SMNVEV (reference sequence). CDR3 length equals 15 residues. V was clipped by 5 bases and J by 5 bases, with 18 bases between them. The CDR3 DNA follows: TGTGCCAGCAGTCCTACAGGACCCCCTGAGGAGACCCAGTACTTC. This encodes CASSPTGPPEETQYF.

The rearrangement links TRBV4-1 to TRBJ2-7; 7 nucleotides line up with TRBD2. J lost 4 bases, V lost 4 bases, and 16 bases had no gene match. Germline CDR1 reads MGHRA; CDR2 reads YSYEKL. There are 17 residues in the CDR3. Written as DNA, the CDR3 is TGCGCCAGCAGCCGAGGCACCCTTGGGCGGGAGAGATACGAGCAGTACTTC. It yields the protein CASSRGTLGRERYEQYF.

This clone appeared a single time. This chain's CDR3 is CASQVPTNYGYTF. DNA for the CDR3: TGTGCCTCGCAAGTACCTACTAACTATGGCTACACCTTC. This chain uses TRBV30 with TRBJ1-2; D unresolved. V lost 7 bases and J 0 bases, leaving 12 bases between the germline ends. Per germline, CDR1 GTSNPN and CDR2 SVGIG (reference sequence). CDR3 length: 13 amino acids.

The J gene is TRBJ2-6, the V gene TRBV4-1; D is unresolved. Between the trimmed V and J ends, which lost 1 base and 0 bases, there was a span of 10 bases. The CDR3 loop spans 17 amino acids. The V gene's germline CDR1 is MGHRA and CDR2 YSYEKL. CDR3: CASSQVHSSSGANVLTF. For the CDR3, the DNA is TGCGCCAGCAGCCAAGTGCACTCCAGCTCTGGGGCCAACGTCCTGACTTTC.

The chain couples TRBV7-3 to TRBJ2-1; the match to TRBD1 covers 9 bases. Germline lookup yields CDR1 SGHTA and CDR2 FQGTGA. This CDR3 region has 15 residues. Losses at the gene ends were 5 bases for V and 7 bases for J; bases not matched to a gene: 9. The CDR3 DNA is TGTGCCAGCAGCCCCAGACAGGGGGATCTGAATGAGCAGTTCTTC. Protein sequence: CASSPRQGDLNEQFF.

This clone was seen just once. Written as DNA, the CDR3 is TGTGCCTGGAGTCCATCAGGGGGAAAGGGCTACACCTTC. Protein: CAWSPSGGKGYTF. The gene calls are TRBV30 and TRBJ1-2; TRBD1 agrees at 7 bases. Germline V lookup: CDR1 GTSNPN, CDR2 SVGIG (reference sequence). With 2 bases clipped from V and 8 bases from J, the junction kept 8 bases outside the gene matches. CDR3 size: 13 residues. Variable domain in full (rest from reference TRBV30 and TRBJ1-2): SQTIHQWPATLVQPVGSPLSLECTVEGTSNPNLYWYRQAAGRGLQLLFYSVGIGQISSEVPQNLSASRPQDRQFILSSKKLLLSDSGFYLCAWSPSGGKGYTFGSGTRLTVV.

The chain combines TRBV4-2 with TRBJ2-7; D possibly corresponds to TRBD1 (6 bases). V was trimmed by 0 bases and J by 3 bases, leaving 15 bases between them. This CDR3 is 16 amino acids long. The germline V gene encodes CDR1 LGHNA and CDR2 YNFKEQ. CDR3 sequence: CASSQEPWGQNYEQYF. Here the CDR3 DNA reads TGTGCCAGCAGCCAAGAGCCCTGGGGACAAAACTACGAGCAGTACTTC.

The V gene is TRBV29-1, the J gene TRBJ2-7; 8 bases line up with TRBD2. This CDR3 is built from 15 residues. Germline-derived CDR1 and CDR2 are SQVTM and ANQGSEA. Trimming at V came to 4 bases and at J to 3 bases, leaving 11 bases not matched to a gene. The CDR3 spells CSVVSPAGGHYEQYF. CDR3 nucleotides: TGCAGCGTTGTAAGTCCGGCGGGGGGCCACTACGAGCAGTACTTC.

The V gene is TRBV6-1, the J gene TRBJ2-5; TRBD1 aligns across 10 bases. With V trimmed by 9 bases and J by 1 base, 2 bases remained unmatched. The germline V gene encodes CDR1 MNHNS and CDR2 SASEGT. The CDR3 sequence is 13 residues long. CDR3 residues: CASRTGGQETQYF. The CDR3 coding sequence is TGTGCCAGTCGGACAGGGGGCCAAGAGACCCAGTACTTC.

This clone has only a few counts. The V and J genes are TRBV28 and TRBJ2-7; weak D call: TRBD2 (7 bases). V was trimmed by 11 bases and J by 4 bases, leaving 15 bases between them. Per germline, CDR1 MDHEN and CDR2 SYDVKM. The CDR3 is made up of 12 amino acids. The DNA of the CDR3 is TGTGCCGCCACGCGGGGGCTTTACGAGCAGTACTTC. Translation gives CAATRGLYEQYF.

This clone has only a few counts. The chain joins TRBV27 to TRBJ2-1; 8 bases are a match to TRBD2. This CDR3 has 12 amino acids. V was pared by 7 bases and J by 7 bases, with 3 bases of the junction left unmatched. Germline V lookup: CDR1 MNHEY, CDR2 SMNVEV (reference sequence). The CDR3 here is CASIGGRNEQFF. CDR3 nucleotides: TGTGCCAGCATCGGCGGGAGGAATGAGCAGTTCTTC.

CDR3 sequence (DNA): TGTGCCTGGAGTGTACGCAGCTCCTATGGCTACACCTTC. Amino acids: CAWSVRSSYGYTF. This sequence joins TRBV30 and TRBJ1-2, with unresolved D. The V and J ends lost 0 bases and 4 bases respectively, with 9 bases between them. In germline, CDR1 is GTSNPN, CDR2 SVGIG (reference sequence). This CDR3 has 13 amino acids.

The chain carries TRBV7-9 and TRBJ2-7, with 7 bases fitting TRBD1. Losses at the gene ends were 1 base for V and 7 bases for J; bases not matched to a gene: 1. From germline, CDR1 is SEHNR and CDR2 FQNEAQ (reference sequence). This CDR3 spans 12 amino acids. The CDR3 is CASSLDRGEQYF. The DNA of the CDR3 is TGTGCCAGCAGCTTAGACAGGGGAGAGCAGTACTTC.

This chain connects TRBV5-1 to TRBJ2-5; 8 bases map to TRBD2. The length of the CDR3 is 15 residues. CDR1 and CDR2 (germline): SGHRS, YFSETQ. J was trimmed by 3 bases and V by 4 bases; bases with no gene match: 8. CDR3 in DNA: TGCGCCAGCAGCCTTTACGGGGGGGTGGAAGAGACCCAGTACTTC. Its translation is CASSLYGGVEETQYF.

The chain recombines TRBV5-1 with TRBJ2-2; D gene uncertain. This CDR3 has 14 residues. V gave up 3 bases and J gave up 1 base, with 7 bases separating them. CDR1 and CDR2 (germline): SGHRS, YFSETQ. The CDR3 spells CASSSHGNTGELFF. As DNA, the CDR3 is TGCGCCAGCAGCTCACACGGGAACACCGGGGAGCTGTTTTTT.

This clone was counted a few times. V and J are TRBV9 and TRBJ2-7, with TRBD2 matching over 9 bases. This CDR3 spans 15 amino acids. Unmatched junction bases numbered 7, after V lost 2 bases and J lost 4 bases. Germline values: CDR1 SGDLS, CDR2 YYNGEE. CDR3 region: CASSVQSSGDYEQYF. CDR3 coding DNA: TGTGCCAGCAGCGTTCAATCTAGCGGGGATTACGAGCAGTACTTC.

V gene TRBV6-5 combines with J gene TRBJ2-7, with D perhaps matching TRBD1 (6 bases). Germline V lookup: CDR1 MNHEY, CDR2 SVGAGI. Trimming cost V 6 bases and J 1 base, with 16 bases left between them. The CDR3 length is 15 residues. The CDR3 nucleotides read TGTGCCAGCAGCCGCACCGGACAGCTATCCTACGAGCAGTACTTC. Translated: CASSRTGQLSYEQYF.

The chain recombines TRBV7-3 with TRBJ2-3; 9 nucleotides agree with TRBD2. The CDR3 loop spans 16 amino acids. In germline, CDR1 is SGHTA, CDR2 FQGTGA. V gave up 5 bases and J gave up 0 bases; unmatched junction bases: 6. CDR3 nucleotide sequence: TGTGCCAGCAGCCGATTAGCGGGGGAGAGCACAGATACGCAGTATTTT. This codes for CASSRLAGESTDTQYF. Combining the CDR3 with reference TRBV7-3 and TRBJ2-3 gives the whole variable domain GAGVSQTPSNKVTEKGKYVELRCDPISGHTALYWYRQSLGQGPEFLIYFQGTGAADDSGLPNDRFFAVRPEGSVSTLKIQRTERGDSAVYLCASSRLAGESTDTQYFGPGTRLTVL.

This clone was picked up a small number of times. This chain uses TRBV29-1 with TRBJ1-1, with TRBD1 as a possible D gene (6 bases). Trimming cost V 3 bases and J 11 bases, with 25 bases left between them. The CDR3 is made up of 15 amino acids. CDR1 is SQVTM and CDR2 is ANQGSEA in the germline V gene. CDR3 coding DNA: TGCAGCGTTGATTCTCCCGGGGGCGTAGTATCTATGGCTTTCTTT. Encoded protein: CSVDSPGGVVSMAFF. Combining the CDR3 with reference TRBV29-1 and TRBJ1-1 gives the whole variable domain SAVISQKPSRDICQRGTSLTIQCQVDSQVTMMFWYRQQPGQSLTLIATANQGSEATYESGFVIDKFPISRPNLTFSTLTVSNMSPEDSSIYLCSVDSPGGVVSMAFFGQGTRLTVV.

There are a few counts of this clone. The J gene is TRBJ1-1, the V gene TRBV6-5, with D maybe TRBD1 (5 bases). Germline V gene sequence: CDR1 MNHEY, CDR2 SVGAGI. Trimming cost V 8 bases and J 6 bases, with 19 bases left between them. CDR3 size: 14 residues. CDR3 protein: CASGSGSGGAEAFF. CDR3 bases: TGTGCCAGCGGATCGGGGTCGGGAGGGGCTGAAGCTTTCTTT.